This is a list of T cell receptor beta chains from one sample in a study of shared clonotypes between healthy human individuals. Assay: immunoSEQ multiplex PCR; the TCRdb copy retains only in-frame clones and omits some. The sample consists of around 2.1 million clones, about 93% of them appearing once. Sample: naive CD8+ T cells from PBMCs. The receptors were gathered from a man aged 18-30 years in good health. Some clones in this sample may be carry-over from other donors' samples. Each CDR3 is given with its conserved first and last residue. Each record gives: clone size, J gene, D gene, V gene, CDR3 DNA, CDR3 protein. A D gene is named only where the DNA matches it firmly. For some rows the clone size is stated as once, few or many, or as a class when expanded; others skip it.

abundance: -
j_gene: TRBJ2-7
d_gene: -
v_gene: TRBV7-3
CDR3nt: TGTGCCAGCAGCTTAGCGGGCAAAAGTGGCGAGCAGTACTTC
CDR3aa: CASSLAGKSGEQYF

abundance: few
j_gene: TRBJ1-1
d_gene: -
v_gene: TRBV30
CDR3nt: TGTGCCTGGAGGGGGTTAGGTAACACTGAAGCTTTCTTT
CDR3aa: CAWRGLGNTEAFF

abundance: -
j_gene: TRBJ2-7
d_gene: -
v_gene: TRBV6-1
CDR3nt: TGTGCCAGCATGAGGGTCAGGCAGCAGTACTTC
CDR3aa: CASMRVRQQYF

abundance: once
j_gene: TRBJ2-2
d_gene: TRBD2
v_gene: TRBV28
CDR3nt: TGTGCCAGCAGCCCTCCCGGAGGAGCGGGAGGTTCAACCGGGGAGCTGTTTTTT
CDR3aa: CASSPPGGAGGSTGELFF

abundance: -
j_gene: TRBJ1-6
d_gene: -
v_gene: TRBV11-2
CDR3nt: TGTGCCAGCAGCTTAGAAGGTTCACCCCTCCACTTT
CDR3aa: CASSLEGSPLHF

abundance: -
j_gene: TRBJ2-1
d_gene: -
v_gene: TRBV6-1
CDR3nt: TGTGCCAGCAGTGAAGGTAGGGGTAGGGAGCAGTTCTTC
CDR3aa: CASSEGRGREQFF

abundance: -
j_gene: TRBJ1-4
d_gene: -
v_gene: TRBV27
CDR3nt: TGTGCCAGCAGCACCAGGACCGCCATAGGGGCCAATGAAAAACTGTTTTTT
CDR3aa: CASSTRTAIGANEKLFF

abundance: -
j_gene: TRBJ2-1
d_gene: -
v_gene: TRBV2
CDR3nt: TGTGCCAGCAGAGCAAGCGGTTGGAGGGCCTTCAATGAGCAGTTCTTC
CDR3aa: CASRASGWRAFNEQFF

abundance: once
j_gene: TRBJ1-5
d_gene: -
v_gene: TRBV9
CDR3nt: TGTGCCAGCAGCGGAGACGGGACTGCTAGCCCCCAGCATTTT
CDR3aa: CASSGDGTASPQHF

abundance: -
j_gene: TRBJ2-2
d_gene: -
v_gene: TRBV9
CDR3nt: TGTGCCAGCAGCAATCCTCAAGGCAGAAACACCGGGGAGCTGTTTTTT
CDR3aa: CASSNPQGRNTGELFF

abundance: -
j_gene: TRBJ2-5
d_gene: TRBD1
v_gene: TRBV4-1
CDR3nt: TGCGCCAGCAGCCAAAAGGACAGGGGGAAAGAGACCCAGTACTTC
CDR3aa: CASSQKDRGKETQYF

abundance: -
j_gene: TRBJ2-1
d_gene: -
v_gene: TRBV29-1
CDR3nt: TGCAGCGTTTTGTGGGAGCTCTACAATGAGCAGTTCTTC
CDR3aa: CSVLWELYNEQFF

abundance: -
j_gene: TRBJ2-7
d_gene: TRBD2
v_gene: TRBV15
CDR3nt: TGTGCCACCAGCAGAGAAATAGCGGGATGGCGGGAGCAGTACTTC
CDR3aa: CATSREIAGWREQYF

abundance: once
j_gene: TRBJ2-4
d_gene: -
v_gene: TRBV4-1
CDR3nt: TGCGCCAGCAGCCAAGACAACCTCAATTCAGCCAAAAACATTCAGTACTTC
CDR3aa: CASSQDNLNSAKNIQYF

abundance: -
j_gene: TRBJ2-7
d_gene: -
v_gene: TRBV10-1
CDR3nt: TGCGCCAGCAGTGACTTGGGGAGCGAGCAGTACTTC
CDR3aa: CASSDLGSEQYF

abundance: -
j_gene: TRBJ2-2
d_gene: TRBD2
v_gene: TRBV7-6
CDR3nt: TGTGCCAGCAGCCCCCTTGCGGGAGGATACAAGAACACCGGGGAGCTGTTTTTT
CDR3aa: CASSPLAGGYKNTGELFF

abundance: once
j_gene: TRBJ1-2
d_gene: -
v_gene: TRBV27
CDR3nt: TGTGCCAGCAGTCCCTATCGGGGAATCTATGGCTACACCTTC
CDR3aa: CASSPYRGIYGYTF

abundance: -
j_gene: TRBJ2-1
d_gene: TRBD2
v_gene: TRBV5-6
CDR3nt: TGTGCCAGCAGCTCGGAGGTTAGCGGGAGTGGCAATGAGCAGTTCTTC
CDR3aa: CASSSEVSGSGNEQFF

abundance: once
j_gene: TRBJ2-1
d_gene: -
v_gene: TRBV7-9
CDR3nt: TGTGCCAGCAGCTTACTGCCGGGTGAGCAGTTCTTC
CDR3aa: CASSLLPGEQFF

abundance: -
j_gene: TRBJ1-1
d_gene: -
v_gene: TRBV5-1
CDR3nt: TGCGCCAGCAGCTGGAATACGGGACACGCTGAAGCTTTCTTT
CDR3aa: CASSWNTGHAEAFF

abundance: -
j_gene: TRBJ2-6
d_gene: TRBD1
v_gene: TRBV27
CDR3nt: TGTGCCAGCAGTCTGAAGACAGGGATTGGCTCTGGGGCCAACGTCCTGACTTTC
CDR3aa: CASSLKTGIGSGANVLTF

abundance: -
j_gene: TRBJ2-1
d_gene: -
v_gene: TRBV28
CDR3nt: TGTGCCAGCAGTTTCGGTTACTACAATGAGCAGTTCTTC
CDR3aa: CASSFGYYNEQFF

abundance: -
j_gene: TRBJ2-3
d_gene: TRBD1
v_gene: TRBV19
CDR3nt: TGTGCCAGCCGGGACAGGGGCTTGTATACGCAGTATTTT
CDR3aa: CASRDRGLYTQYF

abundance: -
j_gene: TRBJ2-7
d_gene: TRBD1
v_gene: TRBV7-2
CDR3nt: TGTGCCAGCAGCTTATGGGACAGGGGTTACGAGCAGTACTTC
CDR3aa: CASSLWDRGYEQYF

abundance: -
j_gene: TRBJ2-1
d_gene: TRBD2
v_gene: TRBV5-5
CDR3nt: TGTGCCAGCAGCTTCGCGACTAGCCGCAATGAGCAGTTCTTC
CDR3aa: CASSFATSRNEQFF

abundance: -
j_gene: TRBJ1-5
d_gene: -
v_gene: TRBV19
CDR3nt: TGTGCCAGTAGTGCCACCCTCTCCCGGAGTCATCAGCCCCAGCATTTT
CDR3aa: CASSATLSRSHQPQHF

abundance: -
j_gene: TRBJ2-1
d_gene: -
v_gene: TRBV7-9
CDR3nt: TGTGCCAGCAGCTCCGGGCCTATCGAGGGGGAGCAGTTCTTC
CDR3aa: CASSSGPIEGEQFF

abundance: -
j_gene: TRBJ2-1
d_gene: TRBD2
v_gene: TRBV7-9
CDR3nt: TGTGCCAGCAGCTTACTTTCCGGCGGGAGGAAATACAATGAGCAGTTCTTC
CDR3aa: CASSLLSGGRKYNEQFF

abundance: -
j_gene: TRBJ2-7
d_gene: -
v_gene: TRBV28
CDR3nt: TGTGCCAGCAGTTTAACGTGGAGGTACGAGCAGTACTTC
CDR3aa: CASSLTWRYEQYF

abundance: once
j_gene: TRBJ2-1
d_gene: TRBD2
v_gene: TRBV11-2
CDR3nt: TGTGCCAGCAGCTCCTGGACTAGCGCGAGGGGTGAGCAGTTCTTC
CDR3aa: CASSSWTSARGEQFF

abundance: -
j_gene: TRBJ2-1
d_gene: -
v_gene: TRBV13
CDR3nt: TGTGCCAGCAGCTCCGGCAGGAGAGACAATGAGCAGTTCTTC
CDR3aa: CASSSGRRDNEQFF

abundance: -
j_gene: TRBJ2-2
d_gene: -
v_gene: TRBV7-6
CDR3nt: TGTGCCAGCAGGGACGCAGAGAACACCGGGGAGCTGTTTTTT
CDR3aa: CASRDAENTGELFF

abundance: -
j_gene: TRBJ1-3
d_gene: TRBD1
v_gene: TRBV13
CDR3nt: TGTGCCAGCAGCCCACAGGGGGCGGGAAACACCATATATTTT
CDR3aa: CASSPQGAGNTIYF

abundance: -
j_gene: TRBJ2-2
d_gene: -
v_gene: TRBV9
CDR3nt: TGTGCCAGCAGCACCGTAACGGGGAGAAAGACCGGGGAGCTGTTTTTT
CDR3aa: CASSTVTGRKTGELFF

abundance: -
j_gene: TRBJ2-7
d_gene: -
v_gene: TRBV5-6
CDR3nt: TGTGCCAGCAGCTCCTCGAAGGAGGGGAGAAGCTCCTACGAGCAGTACTTC
CDR3aa: CASSSSKEGRSSYEQYF

abundance: -
j_gene: TRBJ2-7
d_gene: -
v_gene: TRBV5-1
CDR3nt: TGCGCCAGCAGCTCCGACGGTCCTCCCACCTACGAGCAGTACTTC
CDR3aa: CASSSDGPPTYEQYF

abundance: few
j_gene: TRBJ2-7
d_gene: -
v_gene: TRBV19
CDR3nt: TGTGCCAGCAGATCCGTGGGGGGAGGCGAGCAGTACTTC
CDR3aa: CASRSVGGGEQYF

abundance: -
j_gene: TRBJ1-2
d_gene: TRBD1
v_gene: TRBV27
CDR3nt: TGTGCCAGCAGGACCAGGGGGCCAGATGGCTACACCTTC
CDR3aa: CASRTRGPDGYTF

abundance: -
j_gene: TRBJ2-5
d_gene: TRBD1
v_gene: TRBV6-5
CDR3nt: TGTGCCAGCAGTTACTCTTGGGCAGGGGGTGCGAGTACCCAGTACTTC
CDR3aa: CASSYSWAGGASTQYF

abundance: -
j_gene: TRBJ2-1
d_gene: TRBD2
v_gene: TRBV28
CDR3nt: TGTGCCAGCAGTTTTTTCGGGCAAGCGGCGGGAGATCGGGATGAGCAGTTCTTC
CDR3aa: CASSFFGQAAGDRDEQFF

abundance: -
j_gene: TRBJ2-1
d_gene: TRBD2
v_gene: TRBV4-2
CDR3nt: TGTGCCAGCAGCCAAGCGGGGGGGGTCGATGAGCAGTTCTTC
CDR3aa: CASSQAGGVDEQFF

abundance: -
j_gene: TRBJ1-2
d_gene: TRBD1
v_gene: TRBV6-5
CDR3nt: TGTGCCAGCAGTCTGACAGGGGCCTATGGCTACACCTTC
CDR3aa: CASSLTGAYGYTF

abundance: -
j_gene: TRBJ2-7
d_gene: TRBD2
v_gene: TRBV18
CDR3nt: TGTGCCAGCTCACTAGCGGGAGAAAATGATCCCGAGCAGTACTTC
CDR3aa: CASSLAGENDPEQYF